The 12 T cell receptor beta chains listed next were all sequenced from one sample in a study of CD8 T cells in ankylosing spondylitis. Each CDR3 protein gets one entry after TCRdb re-called the 5' RACE reads with MiXCR. Here the sample spans 250,000 or so distinct CDR3 sequences, 20% to 30% being singletons. The specimen was blood, either unsorted or a sorted T cell fraction (not recorded which). All receptors derive from a male donor with ankylosing spondylitis or in good health (not recorded which).

This clonotype was seen many times. This chain connects TRBV12-3 or TRBV12-4 to TRBJ2-3; no reliable D call. Deletions cut 5 bases from V and 1 base from J, with 16 bases between. CDR3 length: 16 residues. The CDR3 is CASSQLRVSGTDTQYF. CDR3 in DNA: TGTGCCAGCAGTCAACTAAGGGTCTCGGGCACAGATACGCAGTATTTT.

This clonotype was detected ten times or more. The DNA for the CDR3 is TGTGCCAGCGGTGAGATGACAGATACGCAGTATTTT. Protein sequence: CASGEMTDTQYF. The rearrangement joins TRBV12-3 or TRBV12-4 to TRBJ2-3; D is uncertain. The CDR3 runs 12 residues. The V end lost 8 bases, the J end lost 3 bases, and 9 bases lay between the germline ends.

The chain combines TRBV20-1 with TRBJ2-1; 8 nucleotides agree with TRBD2. The J segment lost 10 bases and the V segment lost 5 bases, leaving 7 bases of the junction unmatched. Germline loops: CDR1 DFQATT, CDR2 SNEGSKA (reference sequence). The length of the CDR3 is 12 residues. The CDR3 DNA follows: TGCAGTGCTGGCGGGGGGCGGCAGGAGCAGTTCTTC. Protein: CSAGGGRQEQFF.

CDR3 region: CASSRRTSYYGYTF. CDR3 sequence (DNA): TGTGCCAGCAGCAGACGGACCTCATACTATGGCTACACCTTC. The rearrangement joins TRBV3-1 to TRBJ1-2; no clear D. V was clipped by 5 bases and J by 3 bases, with 13 bases between them. The germline CDR1 and CDR2 sequences are LGHDT and YNNKEL (reference sequence). The CDR3 consists of 14 residues.

A few counts support this clonotype. The V gene is TRBV25-1, the J gene TRBJ2-2; D gene uncertain. Per germline, CDR1 MGHDK and CDR2 SYGVNS. The CDR3 length is 12 residues. The V gene lost 5 bases and the J gene lost 8 bases, with 9 bases spanning the gap. CDR3 amino acids: CASSWGWGELFF. CDR3 in DNA: TGTGCCAGCAGTTGGGGTTGGGGGGAGCTGTTTTTT. The full variable domain, with the rest looked up from reference TRBV25-1 and TRBJ2-2, is EADIYQTPRYLVIGTGKKITLECSQTMGHDKMYWYQQDPGMELHLIHYSYGVNSTEKGDLSSESTVSRIRTEHFPLTLESARPSHTSQYLCASSWGWGELFFGEGSRLTVL.

Here the CDR3 DNA reads TGTGCCAGCAGTTTAGGCCCGGGCGGCTATGGCTACACCTTC. It codes for CASSLGPGGYGYTF. The V call is TRBV12-3 or TRBV12-4, the J call TRBJ1-2; D not certain. The germline V and J ends were trimmed by 1 base and 4 bases, with 10 bases remaining between them. The CDR3 extends over 14 amino acids.

This clonotype occurred a few times. The chain recombines TRBV10-3 with TRBJ2-1, with D unclear. From germline, CDR1 is ENHRY and CDR2 SYGVKD. The CDR3 sequence is 12 residues long. V lost 3 bases and J lost 7, with 7 bases in between. CDR3 coding DNA: TGTGCCATCAGTGATTCAGGTAATGAGCAGTTCTTC. Its translation: CAISDSGNEQFF.

The chain recombines TRBV20-1 with TRBJ2-2; 7 bases are a match to TRBD2. Looked up from germline, CDR1 is DFQATT and CDR2 is SNEGSKA (reference sequence). The V and J ends lost 0 bases and 1 base, in that order; junction bases with no gene match: 2. CDR3 length: 15 amino acids. CDR3: CSARDRGVNTGELFF. The CDR3 DNA reads TGCAGTGCTAGAGATCGGGGGGTGAACACCGGGGAGCTGTTTTTT.

This clonotype came up a few times. This sequence joins TRBV6-2 or TRBV6-3 and TRBJ2-6; D may match TRBD1 or TRBD2 (5 bases each). The CDR3 contains 17 residues. The V end lost 6 bases, the J end lost 0 bases, and 15 bases lay between the germline ends. Germline V gene data show CDR1 as MNHEY and CDR2 as SVGEGT. This chain's CDR3 is CASSGAGPSSGANVLTF. CDR3 nucleotide sequence: TGTGCCAGCAGCGGGGCAGGCCCTAGCTCTGGGGCCAACGTCCTGACTTTC.

The chain combines TRBV12-3 or TRBV12-4 with TRBJ2-5, with TRBD2 identical over 7 bases. The CDR3 spans 14 residues. J gave up 2 bases and V 6 bases, and 6 bases lay outside the gene matches. The CDR3 coding sequence is TGTGCCAGCAGGACGAATAGCGGGCAAGAGACCCAGTACTTC. It specifies CASRTNSGQETQYF.

At least ten counts were recorded for this clonotype. The V call is TRBV7-6, the J call TRBJ2-7, with a weak D call TRBD2 (7 bases). The V and J ends lost 1 base and 4 bases respectively, with 14 bases between them. The CDR3 consists of 15 residues. CDR1 SGHVS and CDR2 FNYEAQ come from the germline V gene. The CDR3 nucleotides are TGTGCCAGCAGCTTAGGAGCGGGACAAATTTACGAGCAGTACTTC. Translating gives CASSLGAGQIYEQYF.

At least ten counts were recorded for this clonotype. The V call is TRBV4-2, the J call TRBJ2-5, with 10 bases identical to TRBD2. V lost 2 bases and J lost 5; bases outside the gene matches: 5. The CDR3 loop spans 15 amino acids. The V gene's germline CDR1 is LGHNA and CDR2 YNFKEQ. CDR3 amino acids: CASSQIAGGTETQYF. The DNA of the CDR3 is TGTGCCAGCAGCCAAATAGCGGGGGGTACGGAGACCCAGTACTTC.